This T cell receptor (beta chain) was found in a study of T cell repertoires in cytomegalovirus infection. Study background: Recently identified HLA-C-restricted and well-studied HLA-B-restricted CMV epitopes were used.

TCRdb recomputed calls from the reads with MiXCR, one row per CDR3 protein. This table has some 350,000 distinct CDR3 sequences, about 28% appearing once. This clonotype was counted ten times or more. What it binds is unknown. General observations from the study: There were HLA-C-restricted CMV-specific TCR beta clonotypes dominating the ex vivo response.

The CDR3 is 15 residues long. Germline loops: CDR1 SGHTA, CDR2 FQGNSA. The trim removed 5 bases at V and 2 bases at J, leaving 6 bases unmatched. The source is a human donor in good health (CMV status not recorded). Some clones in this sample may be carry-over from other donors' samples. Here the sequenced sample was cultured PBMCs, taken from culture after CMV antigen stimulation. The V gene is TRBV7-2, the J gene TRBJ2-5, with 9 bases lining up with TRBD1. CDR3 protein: CASSPGTGWQETQYF. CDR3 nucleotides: TGTGCCAGCAGCCCGGGGACAGGGTGGCAAGAGACCCAGTACTTC.